This T cell receptor beta chain is from a study of breast tumors, draining lymph nodes, adjacent tissues. In TCRdb, the multiplex PCR reads were re-called with MiXCR into one record per CDR3 protein. This sample has about 100,000 distinct CDR3 sequences, with 20% to 25% found just once. CDR3 length: 13 residues. Germline assignment: CDR1 SGHKS and CDR2 YYEKEE (reference sequence). V lost 7 bases and J 9 bases, leaving 19 bases between the germline ends. Breast cancer patients provided tissue from their axillary draining lymph nodes. Regarding this clonotype: A much more abundant neighbour one base away suggests this may be a read error.

This chain links TRBV5-5 with TRBJ2-5, with no clear D. This clonotype was obtained from a female donor with breast cancer. Some clones in this sample may be carry-over from other donors' samples. Material for sequencing was axillary lymph node tissue. CDR3 amino acids: CASSSSLNVPQYF. The CDR3 region has the DNA TGTGCCAGCTCCTCCTCCCTCAATGTGCCCCAGTACTTC.